The rows below give T cell receptor beta chains drawn from one sample of a study of Graves' ophthalmopathy and Graves' hyperthyroidism. Each CDR3 protein is one row after TCRdb ran MiXCR on the multiplex PCR reads. Altogether around 1.1 million distinct CDR3 sequences are present, 36% being singletons, with the ten largest covering 11%. Source material: peripheral blood or thyroid tissue (not recorded which). Receptors were obtained from an adult man with Graves' hyperthyroidism. Each CDR3 is given with its conserved first and last residue.

j_call: TRBJ1-1; v_call: TRBV28; cdr3_aa: CASQTGTAMNTEAFF
j_call: TRBJ1-2; v_call: TRBV7-9; cdr3_aa: CASSQQGAVGYTF
j_call: TRBJ2-5; v_call: TRBV5-1; cdr3_aa: CASSDRDRKGTQYF
j_call: TRBJ2-5; v_call: TRBV7-3; cdr3_aa: CASSLMPGLAGETQYF
j_call: TRBJ2-7; v_call: TRBV7-2; cdr3_aa: CASRPASGRSSYEQYF
j_call: TRBJ2-7; v_call: TRBV20-1; cdr3_aa: CSARRSGSYEQYF
j_call: TRBJ1-5; v_call: TRBV7-2; cdr3_aa: CASSLATTDRRLYSNQPQHF
j_call: TRBJ1-4; v_call: TRBV6-5; cdr3_aa: CASSYPQGRPEKLFF
j_call: TRBJ1-5; v_call: TRBV20-1; cdr3_aa: CSASLTGVGGQPQHF
j_call: TRBJ1-1; v_call: TRBV28; cdr3_aa: CASSTETEAFF
j_call: TRBJ1-6; v_call: TRBV6-5; cdr3_aa: CASSYFPGQGNSPLHF
j_call: TRBJ2-5; v_call: TRBV20-1; cdr3_aa: CSADRDPGTQYF
j_call: TRBJ2-7; v_call: TRBV7-9; cdr3_aa: CASSHPTSRGYEQYF
j_call: TRBJ1-3; v_call: TRBV3-1; cdr3_aa: CASSQSPGSGNTIYF
j_call: TRBJ2-5; v_call: TRBV29-1; cdr3_aa: CSVGGQKETQYF
j_call: TRBJ1-2; v_call: TRBV7-9; cdr3_aa: CASSLEVWGSPNGYTF
j_call: TRBJ1-1; v_call: TRBV6-6; cdr3_aa: CASNPGSTGEAFF
j_call: TRBJ1-4; v_call: TRBV9; cdr3_aa: CASSAPAKTGERGKLFF
j_call: TRBJ2-5; v_call: TRBV7-2; cdr3_aa: CASSLWGGSYQETQYF
j_call: TRBJ2-7; v_call: TRBV3-1; cdr3_aa: CASSPLAGAEQYF
j_call: TRBJ2-2; v_call: TRBV5-1; cdr3_aa: CASTDPANTGELFF
j_call: TRBJ2-5; v_call: TRBV28; cdr3_aa: CASSLPQNWAQYF
j_call: TRBJ2-5; v_call: TRBV5-1; cdr3_aa: CASSFRDGGRETQYF
j_call: TRBJ2-5; v_call: TRBV3-1; cdr3_aa: CASNSGQVQETQYF
j_call: TRBJ1-1; v_call: TRBV7-9; cdr3_aa: CASSQGGAYTEAFF
j_call: TRBJ1-6; v_call: TRBV7-6; cdr3_aa: CASSLVGDRGNSPLHF
j_call: TRBJ1-2; v_call: TRBV7-9; cdr3_aa: CASSSTGGRFPLNYGYTF
j_call: TRBJ1-6; v_call: TRBV20-1; cdr3_aa: CSAIQGSASPLHF
j_call: TRBJ1-1; v_call: TRBV7-9; cdr3_aa: CASSSTTGGTEAFF
j_call: TRBJ1-1; v_call: TRBV20-1; cdr3_aa: CSALKTGGMGTEAFF
j_call: TRBJ2-5; v_call: TRBV10-3; cdr3_aa: CAISELGVQETQYF
j_call: TRBJ1-3; v_call: TRBV2; cdr3_aa: CASMFGPSGNTIYF
j_call: TRBJ2-5; v_call: TRBV3-1; cdr3_aa: CASSHPQEGAVETQYF
j_call: TRBJ1-1; v_call: TRBV2; cdr3_aa: CASSAKTGVNTEAFF
j_call: TRBJ2-2; v_call: TRBV10-3; cdr3_aa: CAIPGELFF
j_call: TRBJ1-2; v_call: TRBV2; cdr3_aa: CASRRDGFNYGYTF
j_call: TRBJ1-2; v_call: TRBV11-2; cdr3_aa: CASSLAGPRGYTF
j_call: TRBJ2-7; v_call: TRBV2; cdr3_aa: CASSEVGVGQTIYEQYF
j_call: TRBJ2-3; v_call: TRBV29-1; cdr3_aa: CSVEGLPAGDPTDTQYF
j_call: TRBJ2-5; v_call: TRBV29-1; cdr3_aa: CSVEGLGQETQYF
j_call: TRBJ1-2; v_call: TRBV19; cdr3_aa: CASTGQGDNGYTF
j_call: TRBJ1-4; v_call: TRBV20-1; cdr3_aa: CSAGTRDEKLFF
j_call: TRBJ1-5; v_call: TRBV12-3/TRBV12-4; cdr3_aa: CASRSNRGMDQPQHF
j_call: TRBJ1-5; v_call: TRBV15; cdr3_aa: CAPPWMANQPQHF
j_call: TRBJ2-7; v_call: TRBV11-2; cdr3_aa: CASSLGSGVGSAGEQYF
j_call: TRBJ1-3; v_call: TRBV20-1; cdr3_aa: CSARSRATGSGNTIYF
j_call: TRBJ2-2; v_call: TRBV24-1; cdr3_aa: CATSDLTGLANTGELFF
j_call: TRBJ2-7; v_call: TRBV5-5; cdr3_aa: CASSTRTSGNLEQYF
j_call: TRBJ2-7; v_call: TRBV7-2; cdr3_aa: CASSAIWDRAGEQYF
j_call: TRBJ2-3; v_call: TRBV20-1; cdr3_aa: CSARMPSGRGWSGNTQYF
j_call: TRBJ2-7; v_call: TRBV10-3; cdr3_aa: CAISEGDTASF
j_call: TRBJ2-5; v_call: TRBV11-2; cdr3_aa: CASTTWAANLQETQYF
j_call: TRBJ2-5; v_call: TRBV5-6; cdr3_aa: CASSPPGPGGQETQYF
j_call: TRBJ2-7; v_call: TRBV11-2; cdr3_aa: CASSLASHLSSSYEQYF
j_call: TRBJ2-5; v_call: TRBV7-8; cdr3_aa: CASSLPRQFQETQYF
j_call: TRBJ1-5; v_call: TRBV15; cdr3_aa: CATMEGQRGNQPQHF
j_call: TRBJ1-6; v_call: TRBV7-8; cdr3_aa: CASSPRTGLSNSPLHF
j_call: TRBJ2-5; v_call: TRBV29-1; cdr3_aa: CSVGREQETQYF
j_call: TRBJ1-1; v_call: TRBV29-1; cdr3_aa: CSDLRGRAEAFF